This T cell receptor (beta chain) was obtained from a study of T-cell reconstitution after alpha-beta-depleted transplantation in children. There are many counts of this clonotype. Its antigen is not known. Study results and limitations: When one year had passed after transplant, most T-cell counts and diversity came from newly produced T cells.

CDR3 length: 14 residues. V was cut by 5 bases and J by 2 bases, with 13 bases left in between. The TCRbeta library was prepared with unique molecular identifiers. TCRdb re-called the PCR reads through MiXCR, storing one row per CDR3 protein. The data contain some 350,000 distinct CDR3 sequences, 15% to 20% of them seen just once; the ten biggest clones take up approximately 44%. This sample comprised PBMCs, mostly from graft donor cells, obtained 360 days after TCRalphabeta/CD19-depleted stem cell transplant. This receptor was taken from a male patient aged 2-15 years who had a stem cell transplant for acute lymphoblastic leukemia, so the T cells may come from the graft donor. This chain connects TRBV12-3 or TRBV12-4 to TRBJ2-7; D possibly corresponds to TRBD2 (6 bases). The CDR3 sequence: CASSPEGPPYEQYF. CDR3 bases: TGTGCCAGCAGTCCGGAGGGCCCCCCCTACGAGCAGTACTTC.